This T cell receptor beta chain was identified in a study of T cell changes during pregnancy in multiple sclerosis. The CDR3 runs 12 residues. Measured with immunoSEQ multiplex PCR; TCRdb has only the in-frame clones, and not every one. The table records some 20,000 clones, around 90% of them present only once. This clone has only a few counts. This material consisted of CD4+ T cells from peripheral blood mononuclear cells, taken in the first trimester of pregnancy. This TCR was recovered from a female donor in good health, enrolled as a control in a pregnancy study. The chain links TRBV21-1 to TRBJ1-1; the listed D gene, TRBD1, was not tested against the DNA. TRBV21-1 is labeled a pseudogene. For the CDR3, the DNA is TGTGCCAGCAAACACAGAAGCACTGAAGCTTTCTTT. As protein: CASKHRSTEAFF.